The 20 T cell receptor beta chains in this list originate from one sample, sequenced in a study of cytotoxic CD8 clonotypes in ibrutinib-treated CLL. Clones were read by immunoSEQ multiplex PCR, and TCRdb kept only the in-frame ones, dropping some. The table includes around 42,000 clones, approximately 65% detected once. Sample: PBMCs, taken after 24 months of ibrutinib treatment. All receptors derive from a human donor with chronic lymphocytic leukemia.

The chain couples TRBV29-1 to TRBJ2-7, with unresolved D. Trimming pared 5 bases from V and 4 bases from J, leaving 15 bases between. The CDR3 contains 13 residues. Germline V CDR1 and CDR2: SQVTM, ANQGSEA. The CDR3 loop reads CSVSVPGGYEQYF. The CDR3 region has the DNA TGCAGCGTTTCTGTCCCCGGCGGTTACGAGCAGTACTTC.

In this sample, this clone turned up a few times. The chain joins TRBV7-3 to TRBJ2-7, with D unclear. Germline CDR1 and CDR2: SGHTA and FQGTGA. Deletions cut 1 base from V and 1 base from J, with 11 bases between. The CDR3 is 15 residues long. The CDR3 DNA reads as TGTGCCAGCAGCTTAAGCGGCGGAGCTTCCTACGAGCAGTACTTC. Protein product: CASSLSGGASYEQYF.

This chain uses TRBV18 with TRBJ2-7; D is unresolved. This CDR3 has 13 residues. V lost 3 bases and J 3 bases, leaving 9 bases between the germline ends. The germline V gene has CDR1 KGHSH and CDR2 LQKENI. The CDR3 DNA sequence: TGTGCCAGCTCACCCCGGCAGGACTACGAGCAGTACTTC. Translated, it gives CASSPRQDYEQYF. The complete variable domain, with remaining parts taken from reference TRBV18 and TRBJ2-7, reads NAGVMQNPRHLVRRRGQEARLRCSPMKGHSHVYWYRQLPEEGLKFMVYLQKENIIDESGMPKERFSAEFPKEGPSILRIQQVVRGDSAAYFCASSPRQDYEQYFGPGTRLTVT.

This chain uses TRBV9 with TRBJ2-7; D may match TRBD1 or TRBD2 (5 bases each). Looked up from germline, CDR1 is SGDLS and CDR2 is YYNGEE. The CDR3 runs 12 residues. Trimming stripped 3 bases from V and 6 bases from J, with 10 bases between. The CDR3 reads CASSGDGVEQYF. In DNA, the CDR3 is TGTGCCAGCAGCGGGGACGGGGTCGAGCAGTACTTC.

V is TRBV30 and J is TRBJ1-6; no clear D. CDR1 is GTSNPN, CDR2 SVGIG, per germline (reference sequence). Trimming shortened V by 0 bases and J by 0 bases, and 12 bases separated the two germline ends. This CDR3 is 17 amino acids long. The CDR3 DNA reads as TGTGCCTGGAGTGTACGTAAGAGGAGCTCCTATAATTCACCCCTCCACTTT. Residues: CAWSVRKRSSYNSPLHF. Drawing the rest from reference TRBV30 and TRBJ1-6, the complete variable domain is SQTIHQWPATLVQPVGSPLSLECTVEGTSNPNLYWYRQAAGRGLQLLFYSVGIGQISSEVPQNLSASRPQDRQFILSSKKLLLSDSGFYLCAWSVRKRSSYNSPLHFGNGTRLTVT.

V usage is TRBV4-2 and J usage is TRBJ1-1; the D is unclear. Per germline, CDR1 LGHNA and CDR2 YNFKEQ. The CDR3 loop spans 14 amino acids. V gave up 3 bases and J gave up 2 bases, with 10 bases separating them. The CDR3: CASSHEGPNTEAFF. The CDR3 nucleotides are TGTGCCAGCAGCCATGAGGGCCCTAACACTGAAGCTTTCTTT.

The sample holds a few counts of this clone. J is TRBJ2-7 and V is TRBV7-8, with D perhaps TRBD1 (5 bases). Germline V gives CDR1 SGHVS, CDR2 FQNEAQ. Trimming removed 5 bases from V and 0 bases from J, with 17 bases in between. The length of the CDR3 is 16 residues. CDR3 region: CASSLPPRATSYEQYF. CDR3 DNA: TGTGCCAGCAGCCTGCCCCCCAGGGCTACCTCCTACGAGCAGTACTTC.

The genes are TRBV2 and TRBJ2-2; either TRBD1 or TRBD2 may fit D (5 bases each). This CDR3 is built from 13 residues. The germline V and J ends were trimmed by 2 bases and 6 bases, with 7 bases remaining between them. CDR1 is SNHLY and CDR2 is FYNNEI in the germline V gene. The CDR3 loop is CASSELGPGELFF. The CDR3 DNA reads as TGTGCCAGCAGTGAACTGGGACCCGGGGAGCTGTTTTTT.

The rearrangement uses TRBV27 and TRBJ1-6; 7 bases match TRBD1. The J segment lost 7 bases and the V segment lost 6 bases, leaving 12 bases of the junction unmatched. Germline V gives CDR1 MNHEY, CDR2 SMNVEV (reference sequence). The CDR3 length is 16 residues. The chain's CDR3 is CASSANTGVGNSPLHF. As DNA, the CDR3 is TGTGCCAGCAGCGCTAACACAGGGGTGGGGAATTCACCCCTCCACTTT.

This chain links TRBV5-1 with TRBJ1-1; the match to TRBD1 covers 9 bases. V was pared by 0 bases and J by 6 bases, with 9 bases of the junction left unmatched. Per the germline V gene, CDR1 is SGHRS and CDR2 is YFSETQ. This CDR3 comprises 16 residues. The CDR3 DNA reads as TGCGCCAGCAGCTTGGCCGGGACAGGGTGGGGCGCTGAAGCTTTCTTT. It yields the protein CASSLAGTGWGAEAFF.

The chain carries TRBV19 and TRBJ2-2, with a possible D match to TRBD2 (5 bases). Trimming removed 1 base at V and 13 bases at J, with 13 bases between. Germline V gene data show CDR1 as LNHDA and CDR2 as SQIVND (reference sequence). The CDR3 runs to 13 residues. The CDR3, as DNA: TGTGCCAGTAGTATAGGGACGCTCCGGGGGCTGTTTTTT. Translated: CASSIGTLRGLFF.

The chain links TRBV2 to TRBJ2-6; perhaps TRBD1 as D (5 bases). The CDR3 covers 18 residues. CDR1 and CDR2 from the germline V gene are SNHLY and FYNNEI. The V end lost 2 bases, the J end lost 4 bases, and 18 bases lay between the germline ends. For the CDR3, the DNA is TGTGCCAGCAGTGAATGGGGAAAGGGGCGCGACGGGGCCAACGTCCTGACTTTC. It is translated as CASSEWGKGRDGANVLTF.

The rearrangement links TRBV11-2 to TRBJ1-6; perhaps TRBD1 as D (6 bases). Germline CDR1 is SGHAT and CDR2 is FQNNGV. The ends were cut back, 7 bases at V and 5 bases at J, with 12 bases in the middle. This CDR3 is built from 14 residues. This CDR3 reads CASNPDRNNSPLHF. Written as DNA, the CDR3 is TGTGCCAGCAACCCAGACAGGAATAATTCACCCCTCCACTTT.

This clone was found a few times. This chain joins TRBV7-2 and TRBJ2-1; D unclear. Germline V lookup: CDR1 SGHTA, CDR2 FQGNSA. The CDR3 runs to 15 residues. V gave up 0 bases and J gave up 0 bases, with 6 bases separating them. This CDR3 reads CASSLAVSSYNEQFF. DNA for the CDR3: TGTGCCAGCAGCTTAGCAGTGAGCTCCTACAATGAGCAGTTCTTC.

The V and J genes are TRBV11-2 and TRBJ2-3; D might be TRBD1 or TRBD2, each matching 7 bases. Trimming removed 5 bases from V and 9 bases from J, with 15 bases in between. The CDR3 is 13 amino acids. Germline-derived CDR1 and CDR2 are SGHAT and FQNNGV. The CDR3 bases are TGTGCCAGCAGCCCTAACCAGGGGGGGACGCAGTATTTT. Protein: CASSPNQGGTQYF.

The rearrangement links TRBV6-1 to TRBJ1-1, with D possibly matching TRBD1 (5 bases). This CDR3 is built from 15 residues. Germline V gene data show CDR1 as MNHNS and CDR2 as SASEGT. V gave up 4 bases and J gave up 0 bases, with 12 bases separating them. The CDR3 protein is CASSGGWAMNTEAFF. Written as DNA, the CDR3 is TGTGCCAGCAGTGGGGGGTGGGCTATGAACACTGAAGCTTTCTTT.

The CDR3: CASSEGGSWAEKLFF. The CDR3 nucleotides read TGTGCCAGCAGTGAAGGCGGGAGCTGGGCTGAAAAACTGTTTTTT. This chain connects TRBV2 to TRBJ1-4, with D uncertain. V dropped 1 base and J dropped 7 bases, with 13 bases sitting between them. Germline loops: CDR1 SNHLY, CDR2 FYNNEI. The CDR3 extends over 15 amino acids.

A few counts support this clone. The chain recombines TRBV19 with TRBJ2-7; 8 bases agree with TRBD2. CDR3 length equals 15 residues. Germline CDR1 LNHDA, CDR2 SQIVND (reference sequence). V dropped 6 bases and J dropped 0; count of bases not matched to a gene: 7. DNA of the CDR3: TGTGCCAGTAGACTCACCGGGACTAGCTCCTACGAGCAGTACTTC. Amino acid sequence: CASRLTGTSSYEQYF. The full variable domain, in which reference TRBV19 and TRBJ2-7 provide the parts outside the CDR3, is DGGITQSPKYLFRKEGQNVTLSCEQNLNHDAMYWYRQDPGQGLRLIYYSQIVNDFQKGDIAEGYSVSREKKESFPLTVTSAQKNPTAFYLCASRLTGTSSYEQYFGPGTRLTVT.

This rearrangement joins TRBV13 to TRBJ2-2; D perhaps matches TRBD1 (6 bases). V was shortened by 5 bases and J by 4 bases, with 23 bases between the two germline ends. The V gene's germline CDR1 is PRHDT and CDR2 FYEKMQ (reference sequence). The CDR3 has 18 residues. The CDR3 protein is CASSPTPTGSGFTGELFF. The CDR3 coding sequence is TGTGCCAGCAGCCCAACCCCAACAGGGTCAGGTTTCACCGGGGAGCTGTTTTTT. The whole variable domain, remainder taken from reference TRBV13 and TRBJ2-2, is AAGVIQSPRHLIKEKRETATLKCYPIPRHDTVYWYQQGPGQDPQFLISFYEKMQSDKGSIPDRFSAQQFSDYHSELNMSSLELGDSALYFCASSPTPTGSGFTGELFFGEGSRLTVL.

V gene TRBV2 combines with J gene TRBJ1-5, with D possibly being TRBD1 (5 bases). Germline CDR1 and CDR2: SNHLY and FYNNEI. V was clipped by 6 bases and J by 5 bases, with 14 bases between them. CDR3 size: 14 residues. This CDR3 is CASRPGRWDQPQHF. CDR3 DNA sequence: TGTGCCAGCAGGCCGGGACGGTGGGATCAGCCCCAGCATTTT.